This T cell receptor beta chain was sequenced in a study of Graves' ophthalmopathy and Graves' hyperthyroidism. This clonotype was recorded at least ten times. The authors amplified TCR beta CDR3 regions from RNA transcripts. HTBI primers primed a first-round RT-PCR, and a second-round multiplex PCR followed. TCRdb re-called the multiplex PCR reads with MiXCR, one entry per CDR3 protein. This table holds 300,000 to 400,000 distinct CDR3 sequences, roughly a sixth found once. V shed 1 base and J shed 4 bases, with 22 bases lying between them. The V gene's germline CDR1 is DFQATT and CDR2 SNEGSKA (reference sequence). The CDR3 spans 17 residues.

The chain couples TRBV20-1 to TRBJ1-2, with a possible D match to TRBD1 (5 bases). Sequencing used peripheral blood. The receptor was derived from an adult man with Graves' ophthalmopathy. The CDR3 coding sequence is TGCAGTGCTAGAGTACCCCCTTGGCAGGGAAATGGCTATGGCTACACCTTC. It translates to CSARVPPWQGNGYGYTF.